Given below is one T cell receptor (beta chain) in context. Produced via immunoSEQ multiplex PCR; TCRdb's table is partial and in-frame only. The sample shows 150,000 to 250,000 clones, about 80% of them seen only once. This record comes from a study of blood T cell repertoires in COVID-19. Study details: Both acute and convalescent COVID-19 samples were obtained from the United States, Italy and Spain.

Across over 20 US areas, participants ranged in age from 18 to 89 years. Cohorts were based on clinical histories the participants reported. The sequencing input was PBMCs or T cells enriched from blood (not recorded which). The origin of this receptor is a man aged 35 to 55 who had recovered from COVID-19.

In DNA, the CDR3 is TGTGCCACCAGCCCCGGGACAGGGGTCCTGAACACTGAAGCTTTCTTT. It translates to CATSPGTGVLNTEAFF. The chain joins TRBV15 to TRBJ1-1; 10 bases agree with TRBD1. The J segment lost 0 bases and the V segment lost 5 bases, leaving 6 bases of the junction unmatched. The germline CDR1 and CDR2 sequences are LNHNV and YYDKDF (reference sequence). The CDR3 is 16 residues long.